The clone carrying this T cell receptor (beta chain) was seen once. This sample stems from a study of blood T cell repertoires in COVID-19. Repertoires were generated with immunoSEQ multiplex PCR, while TCRdb's copy carries only in-frame clones and drops some. The data hold about 130,000 clones, with 70% to 90% observed a single time. The CDR3 totals 16 residues. CDR1 is MNHEY and CDR2 is SVGEGT in the germline V gene. The V end was cut by 0 bases, the J end by 4 bases, with 13 bases between. Sequencing used peripheral blood. The TCR sequence derives from a woman older than 75 with acute or convalescent COVID-19. This rearrangement joins TRBV6-2 or TRBV6-3 to TRBJ1-5; D gene ambiguous. CDR3 region: CASSYSTAVGNQPQHF. In DNA form, the CDR3 reads TGTGCCAGCAGTTACTCTACTGCGGTTGGTAATCAGCCCCAGCATTTT.